These 27 T cell receptor delta chains were sequenced from one sample in a study of γδ T cells in repeated Plasmodium falciparum infection (dated by TCRdb to the early 2020s). For bulk TCR repertoire analysis, Vgamma9/Vdelta2+ and Vdelta2-negative gammadelta T cell populations were flow-sorted out of peripheral blood mononuclear cells. To prepare the library, multiplex PCR was applied. This sample was sequenced with an Illumina MiSeq. TCRdb called clones from the public reads with CATT, and repeated DNA sequences were later combined into one row. For this sample the table gives 45,000 to 60,000 delta-chain clones, of which about 2% were detected only once. The ten most abundant clones make up around 22% of the sample. The specimen was gamma-delta T cells from blood. Receptor source: a pool of human donors (malaria-infected and uninfected, not separated).

This clone was detected ten times or more. This sequence joins TRDV1 and TRDJ4; D gene uncertain. The J gene, not given by TCRdb, was assigned here from a germline match of the nucleotide sequence. Looked up from germline, CDR1 is TSWWSYY and CDR2 is QGS. CDR3 size: 17 residues. V lost 4 bases and J 2 bases, leaving 23 bases between the germline ends. For the CDR3, the DNA is TGTGCTCTTGGGGGTTACTCCACTCCATCCCGAGCGAGACCCCTGATCTTT. It specifies CALGGYSTPSRARPLIF.

This clone occurred many times. A far larger clone differs by one base, so this is likely a read error. The CDR3 spells CALGKFLWGIRGVIYTDRLIF. The CDR3 region has the DNA TGTGCTCTTGGGAAGTTCCTCTGGGGGATACGCGGGGTTATTTACACCGATAGACTCATCTTT. The genes are TRDV1 and TRDJ1; 12 bases are shared with TRDD3. CDR1 TSWWSYY and CDR2 QGS come from the germline V gene. The CDR3 runs to 21 residues.

Only a few counts were recorded for this clone. TCRdb shows a much larger clone's protein in place of this DNA's translation, and the two differ at residue 11, likely through a read error; the protein shown is translated from the DNA. V usage is TRDV2 and J usage is TRDJ1; 7 bases line up with TRDD3. TCRdb is silent on the J gene; assignment here came from matching the DNA to germline. Germline CDR1 and CDR2: GEAIGNYY and EKD. This CDR3 contains 15 residues. The CDR3 protein is CACDTKGGSTEKLIF. The CDR3 DNA sequence: TGTGCCTGTGACACAAAGGGGGGATCCACCGAGAAACTCATCTTT.

This clone was seen only a few times. TCRdb's listed protein matches a much larger clone and diverges from this DNA's translation at residue 3, likely through a read error; the protein shown comes from the DNA. The rearrangement uses TRDV1 and TRDJ1; 7 nucleotides agree with TRDD3. TCRdb is silent on the J gene; assignment here came from matching the DNA to germline. This CDR3 has 21 residues. Germline V gene data show CDR1 as TSWWSYY and CDR2 as QGS. The CDR3 DNA is TGTGCTCCTGGGATAACTGTCCAGATCGCTGGGGGGCTAAACTACACCGATAAACTCATCTTT. It codes for CAPGITVQIAGGLNYTDKLIF.

Turning to this clone: TCRdb pairs this DNA with a much larger clone's protein that differs at residue 16, likely a read error; the protein shown was translated from the DNA. The V gene is TRDV1, the J gene TRDJ1, with D possibly TRDD2 on 7 matching bases. The J gene, absent from TCRdb, was called here by matching the DNA to germline. V lost 1 base and J 2 bases, leaving 47 bases between the germline ends. This CDR3 comprises 27 residues. The germline V gene has CDR1 TSWWSYY and CDR2 QGS. As DNA, the CDR3 is TGTGCTCTTGGGGAACCCCTCTTCCTAGCCCCCAAGCTAGGGGATGCGCGGCGAAAGGGGGGTACCGATAAACTCATCTTT. It translates to CALGEPLFLAPKLGDARRKGGTDKLIF.

This clone has ten or more counts. A far larger clone is only one base removed, so a read error is likely. Other DNA sequences in the same sample also yield this CDR3. The chain recombines TRDV1 with TRDJ1, with D perhaps TRDD2 (6 bases). Since TCRdb gives no J gene, matching the DNA to germline was used here to assign it. The CDR3 loop spans 22 amino acids. Germline CDR1 is TSWWSYY and CDR2 is QGS. The DNA for the CDR3 is TGTGCCCTTGGGGACGCCCCTTCTTCCTTAATCCACCTGATCCAGTACACCGATAAACTCATCTTT. It encodes CALGDAPSSLIHLIQYTDKLIF.

This clone has at least ten counts. The protein that TCRdb holds for this DNA derives from a much larger clone and differs from the translated DNA at residue 12, which likely indicates a read error; the protein shown here is translated from the DNA. The rearrangement links TRDV2 to TRDJ1; 9 bases map to TRDD3. Here the J gene was assigned by germline matching of the DNA, as TCRdb has none. In germline, CDR1 is GEAIGNYY, CDR2 EKD. This CDR3 region has 19 residues. V lost 0 bases to trimming and J lost 1 base; unmatched junction nucleotides: 14. The chain's CDR3 is CACDTFPALGDLFTDKLIF. The CDR3 coding sequence is TGTGCCTGTGACACCTTCCCGGCTCTGGGGGATCTTTTCACCGATAAACTCATCTTT.

This clone showed up many times. The protein held in TCRdb is that of a much larger clone and does not match this DNA's translation at residue 9, likely because of a read error; the protein shown is translated from the DNA. The rearrangement joins TRDV2 to TRDJ1, with TRDD3 matching 7 bases. Assignment of the J gene here rests on matching the DNA to germline, because TCRdb gives none. The V and J ends lost 0 bases and 2 bases, in that order; junction bases with no gene match: 14. This CDR3 region has 18 residues. Germline V gene data show CDR1 as GEAIGNYY and CDR2 as EKD. CDR3 loop: CACDTVGVQGDGTDKLIF. CDR3 in DNA: TGTGCCTGTGACACCGTGGGAGTGCAGGGGGATGGGACCGATAAACTCATCTTT.

This clone was seen a handful of times. The translation of this DNA and the TCRdb protein of a much larger clone differ at residue 7, probably owing to a read error; the protein shown here is translated from the DNA. The chain recombines TRDV3 with TRDJ1; TRDD3 matches 8 bases. The J gene, absent from TCRdb, was called here by matching the DNA to germline. The CDR3 totals 15 residues. The germline V gene has CDR1 TVYSNPD and CDR2 GDNSRS (reference sequence). Unmatched junction bases numbered 10, after V lost 4 bases and J lost 0 bases. CDR3 loop: CASLLGVVDTDKLIF. The DNA of the CDR3 is TGTGCCTCTTTACTGGGGGTAGTGGACACCGATAAACTCATCTTT.

This clone has just a few counts. A far larger clone is just one base off, so this is likely a read error. Other DNA sequences within the sample encode an identical CDR3. The rearrangement joins TRDV1 to TRDJ1; TRDD3 is a possible D gene (6 bases). The J gene was not available in TCRdb and was assigned here by matching the DNA to germline segments. Germline V lookup: CDR1 TSWWSYY, CDR2 QGS. CDR3 length: 15 residues. DNA for the CDR3: TGTGCTCTCGGGGAATCGTACTGGGACACCGATAAACTCATCTTT. Translation: CALGESYWDTDKLIF.

About this clone itself: This sequence is one base from a far larger clone and is likely a read error. Other DNA variants within this sample encode the same CDR3. This sequence joins TRDV1 and TRDJ1; D may be TRDD3 (6 bases). No J segment appears in TCRdb, so it was assigned here by matching the sequence to germline. V shed 5 bases and J shed 5 bases, with 18 bases lying between them. There are 15 residues in the CDR3. Germline CDR1 reads TSWWSYY; CDR2 reads QGS. CDR3 residues: CALGTTGITSDKLIF. The CDR3 DNA follows: TGTGCTCTTGGGACCACGGGGATTACGTCTGATAAACTCATCTTT.

This clone was picked up a small number of times. The V call is TRDV2, the J call TRDJ1; 10 bases are a match to TRDD3. No J gene is reported in TCRdb; it was inferred here by comparing the DNA with germline. The V gene end was trimmed by 0 bases and the J gene end by 2 bases; junction bases not matched to a gene: 5. CDR1 and CDR2 from the germline V gene are GEAIGNYY and EKD. The CDR3 is 16 residues long. CDR3 bases: TGTGCCTGTGACACCCTCCAACTGGGGGATACCGATAAACTCATCTTT. It codes for CACDTLQLGDTDKLIF.

There are many counts of this clone. TCRdb records a much larger clone's protein for this DNA, with a difference at residue 5 that likely arises from a read error; the protein given is the translation of the DNA. The chain has TRDV2 and TRDJ1; TRDD3 matches at 11 bases. TCRdb carries no J gene annotation; the J gene was assigned here by matching the DNA with germline. The CDR3 runs 13 residues. Germline values: CDR1 GEAIGNYY, CDR2 EKD. Trimming at V came to 3 bases and at J to 6 bases, leaving 2 bases not matched to a gene. CDR3 in DNA: TGTGCCTGTGACCCACTGGGGGATAATAAACTCATCTTT. Translating it yields CACDPLGDNKLIF.

Turning to this clone: TCRdb has a much larger clone's protein, which differs at residue 9 from the translation of this DNA, likely because of a read error; what is shown is the protein translated from the DNA. This chain joins TRDV1 and TRDJ1; 8 positions match TRDD2. No J gene was available from TCRdb, and it was assigned here by a germline match of the DNA. CDR1 is TSWWSYY and CDR2 is QGS in the germline V gene. V dropped 5 bases and J dropped 7; count of bases not matched to a gene: 9. The CDR3 loop spans 14 amino acids. For the CDR3, the DNA is TGTGCTCTTGGGATTCTTCCTACAGTGGGTAAACTCATCTTT. Protein product: CALGILPTVGKLIF.

For this clone: The TCRdb record carries a much larger clone's protein, which differs from this DNA's translation at residue 13; a read error is the likely cause, and the protein listed here is the DNA translation. The chain joins TRDV1 to TRDJ1, with D unclear. Germline CDR1 and CDR2: TSWWSYY and QGS. This CDR3 spans 20 amino acids. V lost 2 bases, J lost 0 bases, and 25 bases lay in between. Here the CDR3 reads CALGEVRELRRCPYTDKLIF. The CDR3 DNA reads TGTGCTCTTGGGGAAGTACGGGAACTACGCCGCTGCCCATACACCGATAAACTCATCTTT.

In its sample, this clone was seen a few times. This may be a read error: a much more frequent sequence differs by one nucleotide. Other DNA sequences of this sample code for an identical CDR3. V usage is TRDV1 and J usage is TRDJ1, with D possibly being TRDD3 (6 bases). The germline V gene encodes CDR1 TSWWSYY and CDR2 QGS. The CDR3 extends over 20 amino acids. The CDR3 DNA is TGTGCTCTAGGGGAACTAGTGATCGGGGATGGTGTGAGATACACCGATAAACTCATCTTT. It yields the protein CALGELVIGDGVRYTDKLIF.

This clone was counted only a few times. The protein TCRdb gives is from a much larger clone and does not agree with this DNA's translation at residue 14, likely a read error; the protein shown here comes from the DNA. This specimen includes other DNA sequences encoding the same CDR3. The V gene call reads TRDV1; no J gene was called; TRDD3 is the table's D call and was not checked against the DNA. CDR1 and CDR2 (germline): TSWWSYY, QGS. The CDR3 sequence is 21 residues long. Written as DNA, the CDR3 is TGTGCTCTTGGGAAGGGGATTCTTTGGTGGGGGATACCAATGTACACCGATAAGCTCATCTTT. The encoded protein is CALGKGILWWGIPMYTDKLIF.

This clone was seen more than once but under ten times. This DNA's translation differs at residue 15 from TCRdb's protein, which comes from a much larger clone; a read error is likely, and the protein shown is translated from the DNA. The J gene is TRDJ1, the V gene TRDV1, with 7 bases lining up with TRDD2. TCRdb supplies no J gene; here it was assigned by aligning the nucleotide sequence to germline. The germline CDR1 and CDR2 sequences are TSWWSYY and QGS. The CDR3 covers 20 residues. The V segment lost 4 bases and the J segment 6 bases; nucleotides outside the gene matches: 26. Written as DNA, the CDR3 is TGTGCTCTTGGGGTTCCCAAATTAACCTTCCTTTACCCCTACATGTATAAACTCATCTTT. Translation: CALGVPKLTFLYPYMYKLIF.

This clone has at least ten counts. TCRdb attributes to this sequence the protein of a much larger clone, which differs from the DNA translation at residue 11; a read error is likely, and the protein displayed is translated from the DNA. The chain couples TRDV3 to TRDJ1; 7 bases fit TRDD3. No J gene is reported in TCRdb; it was inferred here by comparing the DNA with germline. The CDR3 spans 17 residues. The ends lost 3 bases at V and 0 bases at J; junction bases unmatched: 16. Germline CDR1 and CDR2: TVYSNPD and GDNSRS (reference sequence). The CDR3, as DNA: TGTGCCTTGGGGGGGGTACTGGGGAATACCGACACCGATAAACTCATCTTT. As protein: CALGGVLGNTDTDKLIF. The full variable domain, completed using reference TRDV3 and TRDJ1, is CDKVTQSSPDQTVASGSEVVLLCTYDTVYSNPDLFWYRIRPDYSFQFVFYGDNSRSEGADFTQGRFSVKHILTQKAFHLVISPVRTEDSATYYCALGGVLGNTDTDKLIFGKGTRVTVEP.

To note about this clone: A read error is the likely source, as a far larger clone sits one nucleotide away. Other DNA sequences from this sample encode an identical CDR3 as well. The gene calls are TRDV3 and TRDJ1, with 7 bases fitting TRDD3. TCRdb gives no J gene; it was assigned here by matching the DNA to germline. The trim removed 2 bases at V and 0 bases at J, leaving 33 bases unmatched. This CDR3 is built from 23 residues. From germline, CDR1 is TVYSNPD and CDR2 GDNSRS (reference sequence). CDR3 DNA sequence: TGTGCCTTTCCCGGGCCCCCTACTGGGGATAGCAGCTACCTTTTTTTGTACACCGATAAACTCATCTTT. Its translation: CAFPGPPTGDSSYLFLYTDKLIF.

There are a few counts of this clone. Given a far larger clone just one base away, this is likely a sequencing read error. Other nucleotide sequences in the sample specify the same CDR3. The chain carries TRDV3 and TRDJ1; 13 bases are shared with TRDD3. The J gene, missing from TCRdb, was assigned here through DNA to germline matching. The CDR3 runs 24 residues. V was clipped by 2 bases and J by 0 bases; unmatched bases: 30. Germline-derived CDR1 and CDR2 are TVYSNPD and GDNSRS (reference sequence). The CDR3 nucleotides read TGTGCCTTTCGGGCCTACGCGACGTACTGGGGGATACGCAGGAGCAGGACTAACACCGATAAACTCATCTTT. Translation: CAFRAYATYWGIRRSRTNTDKLIF. The variable domain in full, with the rest retrieved from reference TRDV3 and TRDJ1, is CDKVTQSSPDQTVASGSEVVLLCTYDTVYSNPDLFWYRIRPDYSFQFVFYGDNSRSEGADFTQGRFSVKHILTQKAFHLVISPVRTEDSATYYCAFRAYATYWGIRRSRTNTDKLIFGKGTRVTVEP.

This clone was picked up a small number of times. TCRdb has a much larger clone's protein, which differs at residue 12 from the translation of this DNA, likely because of a read error; what is shown is the protein translated from the DNA. The chain carries TRDV2 and TRDJ1, with D possibly matching TRDD3 (5 bases). Because TCRdb records no J gene, it was assigned here through a match of the DNA to germline. This CDR3 is built from 16 residues. The germline gives CDR1 GEAIGNYY, CDR2 EKD. The CDR3 region has the DNA TGTGCCTGTGACACCGTCGGGGGGGGTTACACCGGTAAACTCATCTTT. It encodes CACDTVGGGYTGKLIF.

As concerns this clone: Translating this DNA gives a protein that differs at residue 8 from the TCRdb one, which belongs to a much larger clone; a read error is likely, and the protein shown is this translation. The chain combines TRDV1 with TRDJ1; 13 positions agree with TRDD3. No J segment appears in TCRdb, so it was assigned here by matching the sequence to germline. The junction had 32 bases not matched to a gene; V was cut back by 4 bases and J by 3 bases. The CDR3 is 25 amino acids. CDR1 and CDR2 (germline): TSWWSYY, QGS. The CDR3 DNA sequence: TGTGCTCTTGGGGCCGTCGTCCCCTACGTTTGTACTGGGGGATACGCTTCAATTTTGGCCGATAAACTCATCTTT. Its translation is CALGAVVPYVCTGGYASILADKLIF.

This clone was counted between two and nine times. The amino acid sequence in TCRdb belongs to a much larger clone and departs from this DNA's translation at residue 3, likely a sequencing read error; the sequence shown is translated from the DNA. The CDR3 nucleotides read TGTGCCCTTAAGCTTTCCTACACCGATAAACTCATCTTT. Amino acid sequence: CALKLSYTDKLIF. This sequence joins TRDV3 and TRDJ1; weak D call: TRDD2 (5 bases). In germline, CDR1 is TVYSNPD, CDR2 GDNSRS (reference sequence). This CDR3 is 13 amino acids long. V lost 5 bases and J 0 bases, leaving 13 bases between the germline ends.

At least ten counts were recorded for this clone. The protein in TCRdb stems from a much larger clone and differs at residue 9 from this DNA's translation, likely a read error; here the protein is translated from the DNA. The chain couples TRDV1 to TRDJ1; the D gene is possibly TRDD3 (6 bases). No J gene was available from TCRdb, and it was assigned here by a germline match of the DNA. V lost 0 bases, J lost 6 bases, and 26 bases lay in between. The CDR3 loop spans 19 amino acids. Germline V gene data show CDR1 as TSWWSYY and CDR2 as QGS. CDR3 sequence reads: CALGELGFPTHYWVNKLIF. The CDR3 region has the DNA TGTGCTCTTGGGGAACTAGGATTCCCTACCCATTACTGGGTGAATAAACTCATCTTT.

Regarding this clone: TCRdb attributes to this sequence the protein of a much larger clone, which differs from the DNA translation at residue 5; a read error is likely, and the protein displayed is translated from the DNA. The chain links TRDV1 to TRDJ1, with D possibly called TRDD2 or TRDD3 (5 bases each). TCRdb supplies no J gene; here it was assigned by aligning the nucleotide sequence to germline. The germline V gene encodes CDR1 TSWWSYY and CDR2 QGS. CDR3 size: 26 residues. Trimming took off 4 bases at V and 0 bases at J, with 45 bases between the two ends. CDR3 bases: TGTGCTCTTGGGGCCCCCGAGCCCCCTCCGTCGCCCTGGGAGTTCCTTAGTAGTCCGTACACCGATAAACTCATCTTT. It codes for CALGAPEPPPSPWEFLSSPYTDKLIF.

As to this clone: TCRdb's entry gives the protein of a much larger clone, which mismatches this DNA's translation at residue 3, likely from a read error; the protein reported here is translated from the DNA. This rearrangement joins TRDV1 to TRDJ1, with D perhaps matching TRDD3 (5 bases). TCRdb carries no J gene annotation; the J gene was assigned here by matching the DNA with germline. Germline-derived CDR1 and CDR2 are TSWWSYY and QGS. There are 17 residues in the CDR3. CDR3 sequence reads: CAHGEGYPMLYTDKLIF. The DNA of the CDR3 is TGTGCTCATGGGGAAGGCTATCCAATGCTCTACACCGATAAACTCATCTTT.